This entry concerns a single TCR beta chain. Its antigen is not known. Measured with immunoSEQ multiplex PCR; TCRdb has only the in-frame clones, and not every one. The sample has around 3,500 clones; about 59% are singletons. This entry belongs to a study of T cells in narcolepsy. Overall study context: Patients with NT1 or NT2 and healthy control donors were enrolled.

V gave up 1 base and J gave up 6 bases, with 9 bases separating them. The CDR3 has 13 residues. Germline CDR1 and CDR2: SEHNR and FQNEAQ (reference sequence). Study observations and caveats: Blood of same and different patients, but not healthy controls, reportedly held recurring autoreactive clonotypes. Same-patient CSF and blood CD4+ T cell clonotypes included HCRT-specific and TRIB2-specific autoreactive ones.

The chain carries TRBV7-9 and TRBJ1-1; D gene uncertain. Sequencing used CD45RA- memory CD8+ T cells from PBMCs. The sequence was collected from a human donor with narcolepsy. The CDR3 region is CASSLGGVPEAFF. CDR3 nucleotides: TGTGCCAGCAGCTTAGGCGGCGTCCCTGAAGCTTTCTTT.